These T cell receptor beta chains were read from a single sample in a study of blood T cell repertoires in COVID-19. The data were produced by immunoSEQ multiplex PCR, yet TCRdb's version contains in-frame clones alone and is incomplete. This table holds 200,000 to 250,000 clones, approximately 78% found once. What was sequenced was peripheral blood. Receptors originate from a woman in her forties with acute or convalescent COVID-19. Each CDR3 is given with its conserved first and last residue. Fields, in order: J gene, V gene, D gene, clone size, CDR3 DNA, CDR3 protein. A D gene is named only where the DNA matches it firmly. Some rows mark clone size as missing; the rest say once, few, many or name a class of expanded clone.

j_gene: TRBJ2-5; v_gene: TRBV20-1; d_gene: NA; abundance: NA; CDR3nt: TGCAGTGCTAGTACCTCAATAGCCGGGACTTTTTTAGAGACCCAGTACTTC; CDR3aa: CSASTSIAGTFLETQYF
j_gene: TRBJ2-7; v_gene: TRBV5-1; d_gene: NA; abundance: NA; CDR3nt: TGCGCCAGCAGCAAGGGGTCAGAAAACGAGCAGTACTTC; CDR3aa: CASSKGSENEQYF
j_gene: TRBJ1-1; v_gene: TRBV7-2; d_gene: NA; abundance: NA; CDR3nt: TGTGCCAGCAGCTTACAACAGAACACTGAAGCTTTCTTT; CDR3aa: CASSLQQNTEAFF
j_gene: TRBJ1-2; v_gene: TRBV6-6; d_gene: NA; abundance: NA; CDR3nt: TGTGCCAGCAGCGGACAGAGCTATGGCTACACCTTC; CDR3aa: CASSGQSYGYTF
j_gene: TRBJ1-1; v_gene: TRBV6-6; d_gene: NA; abundance: NA; CDR3nt: TGTGCCAGCAGTCACACAAAAAGAGGGACTGAAGCTTTCTTT; CDR3aa: CASSHTKRGTEAFF
j_gene: TRBJ2-3; v_gene: TRBV4-1; d_gene: TRBD2; abundance: NA; CDR3nt: TGCGCCAGCAGCCCGAGCGGGGGGGCAACAGATACGCAGTATTTT; CDR3aa: CASSPSGGATDTQYF
j_gene: TRBJ1-2; v_gene: TRBV24-1; d_gene: NA; abundance: NA; CDR3nt: TGTGCCACCAGTATCACAGTCCCCTATGGCTACACCTTC; CDR3aa: CATSITVPYGYTF
j_gene: TRBJ1-1; v_gene: TRBV4-1; d_gene: NA; abundance: NA; CDR3nt: TGCGCCAGCAGCCTACCGACAGGCAGGAAAACTGAAGCTTTCTTT; CDR3aa: CASSLPTGRKTEAFF
j_gene: TRBJ2-1; v_gene: TRBV10-1; d_gene: NA; abundance: NA; CDR3nt: TGCGCCAGCAGCCAGCTAGCGGCGGCGGGGGCCGATGAGCAGTTCTTC; CDR3aa: CASSQLAAAGADEQFF
j_gene: TRBJ2-3; v_gene: TRBV4-1; d_gene: NA; abundance: NA; CDR3nt: TGCGCCAGCAGCCAAGAGAGGAGCTCTGGGAGCACAGATACGCAGTATTTT; CDR3aa: CASSQERSSGSTDTQYF
j_gene: TRBJ1-1; v_gene: TRBV19; d_gene: NA; abundance: NA; CDR3nt: TGTGCCAGTACCCTCACACCCCAGGGCAAGGGGAACACTGAAGCTTTCTTT; CDR3aa: CASTLTPQGKGNTEAFF
j_gene: TRBJ1-2; v_gene: TRBV12-3/TRBV12-4; d_gene: NA; abundance: once; CDR3nt: TGTGCCAGCAGTTTGCGGCATAACTATGGCTACACCTTC; CDR3aa: CASSLRHNYGYTF
j_gene: TRBJ2-2; v_gene: TRBV7-2; d_gene: NA; abundance: NA; CDR3nt: TGTGCCAGCAGCTTAGGCTGGGACATGACGAACACCGGGGAGCTGTTTTTT; CDR3aa: CASSLGWDMTNTGELFF
j_gene: TRBJ1-2; v_gene: TRBV6-5; d_gene: TRBD1; abundance: NA; CDR3nt: TGTGCCAGCAGTTACTGGGGACAGGGGAATTCTGGCTACACCTTC; CDR3aa: CASSYWGQGNSGYTF
j_gene: TRBJ1-4; v_gene: TRBV5-6; d_gene: TRBD1; abundance: NA; CDR3nt: TGTGCCAGCAGCCCGACAGGGAAGAATGAAAAACTGTTTTTT; CDR3aa: CASSPTGKNEKLFF
j_gene: TRBJ2-7; v_gene: TRBV5-4; d_gene: NA; abundance: NA; CDR3nt: TGTGCCAGCAGCTTGGGACCCTCCGGGACGGTTGGGGGGGAGCAGTACTTC; CDR3aa: CASSLGPSGTVGGEQYF
j_gene: TRBJ2-3; v_gene: TRBV5-1; d_gene: TRBD2; abundance: few; CDR3nt: TGCGCCAGCAGCTTGAGAACTAGCGATACAGATACGCAGTATTTT; CDR3aa: CASSLRTSDTDTQYF
j_gene: TRBJ1-6; v_gene: TRBV27; d_gene: NA; abundance: NA; CDR3nt: TGTGCCAGCAGCTCCTCGGTCATACTGTATAATTCACCCCTCCACTTT; CDR3aa: CASSSSVILYNSPLHF
j_gene: TRBJ2-7; v_gene: TRBV7-7; d_gene: TRBD1; abundance: once; CDR3nt: TGTGCCAGCAGCTTAGCCGCAGGGGGCTCCTACGAGCAGTACTTC; CDR3aa: CASSLAAGGSYEQYF
j_gene: TRBJ2-3; v_gene: TRBV29-1; d_gene: TRBD2; abundance: NA; CDR3nt: TGCAGCGACTCTGGACTAGCGAAAGATACGCAGTATTTT; CDR3aa: CSDSGLAKDTQYF
j_gene: TRBJ1-1; v_gene: TRBV5-1; d_gene: NA; abundance: NA; CDR3nt: TGCGCCAGCAGCTTGGGGGTGGCGGGCAGCTTCGCTGAAGCTTTCTTT; CDR3aa: CASSLGVAGSFAEAFF
j_gene: TRBJ1-1; v_gene: TRBV29-1; d_gene: NA; abundance: NA; CDR3nt: TGCAGCGTTGAGGAAGCGGGGGTGGCTGAAGCTTTCTTT; CDR3aa: CSVEEAGVAEAFF
j_gene: TRBJ1-6; v_gene: TRBV7-2; d_gene: TRBD1; abundance: few; CDR3nt: TGTGCCAGCAGCTTAGGGTACAGGGGTTATAATTCACCCCTCCACTTT; CDR3aa: CASSLGYRGYNSPLHF
j_gene: TRBJ2-5; v_gene: TRBV3-1/TRBV3-2; d_gene: TRBD1; abundance: NA; CDR3nt: TGTGCCAGCAGCCACTCGGACAGGGCGGAGACCCAGTACTTC; CDR3aa: CASSHSDRAETQYF